Following are 24 T cell receptor beta chains from one sample sequenced in a study of monozygotic twins with inflammatory bowel disease. For each CDR3 protein, TCRdb gives one entry from its re-call of the 5' RACE reads, without DNA. Across approximately 300,000 distinct CDR3 sequences, the top ten clones capture 5.6% of the sample. Sequences were obtained from blood. The source of these receptors is a human donor with ulcerative colitis or Crohn's disease, or a healthy co-twin of an affected twin (not recorded which).

The chain has TRBV20-1 and TRBJ1-2. Per the germline V gene, CDR1 is DFQATT and CDR2 is SNEGSKA (reference sequence). The CDR3 has 12 residues. This CDR3 reads CSAVEQITGYTF.

This chain joins TRBV6-2 or TRBV6-3 and TRBJ2-3; no DNA is available, so the TRBD1 call from TCRdb remains unchecked. CDR3 length equals 14 residues. Germline V gene lookup returns CDR1 MNHEY and CDR2 SVGEGT. The CDR3: CASSYRDTTDTQYF.

The chain uses TRBV28 and TRBJ2-7; TCRdb proposes TRBD2, but this gene call is untestable without DNA. Germline CDR1 and CDR2: MDHEN and SYDVKM. This CDR3 comprises 17 residues. The CDR3 here is CASSLLGLAGGYYEQYF. The whole variable domain, filled in from reference TRBV28 and TRBJ2-7, reads DVKVTQSSRYLVKRTGEKVFLECVQDMDHENMFWYRQDPGLGLRLIYFSYDVKMKEKGDIPEGYSVSREKKERFSLILESASTNQTSMYLCASSLLGLAGGYYEQYFGPGTRLTVT.

This chain links TRBV5-1 with TRBJ2-7; checking the TCRdb D call of TRBD2 is not possible without DNA. This CDR3 has 14 residues. Germline CDR1 SGHRS, CDR2 YFSETQ. CDR3 residues: CASSLLAGAYEQYF.

This chain joins TRBV18 and TRBJ2-5; TCRdb's D call, TRBD2, is unchecked because there is no DNA. The CDR3 is 14 residues long. Germline loops: CDR1 KGHSH, CDR2 LQKENI. The CDR3 loop is CASSRTARGWTQYF.

The rearrangement uses TRBV7-6 and TRBJ2-1; TCRdb gives TRBD1 as the D gene, but with no DNA this cannot be confirmed. Germline CDR1 and CDR2: SGHVS and FNYEAQ. This CDR3 contains 16 residues. CDR3 region: CASSPTRDRVYNEQFF.

V is TRBV4-3 and J is TRBJ2-3; the TCRdb call, TRBD2, lacks DNA for checking. The germline CDR1 and CDR2 sequences are LGHNA and YSLEER. The CDR3 is made up of 15 amino acids. The CDR3 region is CASSQTAGVTDTQYF.

V gene TRBV30 combines with J gene TRBJ2-4. The CDR3 consists of 12 residues. Germline lookup yields CDR1 GTSNPN and CDR2 SVGIG (reference sequence). CDR3 region: CAWSVTENIQYF.

The V call is TRBV7-2, the J call TRBJ2-5; the D call from TCRdb, TRBD1, cannot be confirmed without DNA. This CDR3 contains 15 residues. Per germline, CDR1 SGHTA and CDR2 FQGNSA. The CDR3 spells CASSRAGGRGETQYF.

This chain joins TRBV5-1 and TRBJ1-2. The germline V gene has CDR1 SGHRS and CDR2 YFSETQ. The CDR3 consists of 12 residues. The chain's CDR3 is CASSLGSKGYTF.

V usage is TRBV24-1 and J usage is TRBJ2-7; TCRdb lists TRBD1, though no DNA is available to test this call. The CDR3 runs to 15 residues. The germline CDR1 and CDR2 sequences are KGHDR and SFDVKD. The chain's CDR3 is CATSDPGAPPYEQYF.

V is TRBV15 and J is TRBJ2-3; TCRdb designates TRBD1, a call that cannot be tested without DNA. The CDR3 consists of 16 residues. CDR1 is LNHNV and CDR2 is YYDKDF in the germline V gene (reference sequence). CDR3 sequence: CATSSSRGIITDTQYF.

The chain joins TRBV11-2 to TRBJ2-7; TCRdb's D call of TRBD2 is untestable without DNA. The CDR3 runs 13 residues. Per germline, CDR1 SGHAT and CDR2 FQNNGV. CDR3 sequence reads: CASSSIRLVGQYF. The variable domain in full, with the rest retrieved from reference TRBV11-2 and TRBJ2-7, is EAGVAQSPRYKIIEKRQSVAFWCNPISGHATLYWYQQILGQGPKLLIQFQNNGVVDDSQLPKDRFSAERLKGVDSTLKIQPAKLEDSAVYLCASSSIRLVGQYFGPGTRLTVT.

V is TRBV6-2 or TRBV6-3 and J is TRBJ2-7; the D gene TCRdb calls, TRBD2, cannot be checked with no DNA. The CDR3 consists of 14 residues. Germline CDR1 MNHEY, CDR2 SVGEGT. The chain's CDR3 is CASSYSGQGHEQYF.

This CDR3 reads CASSRPGQGNEKLFF. The V call is TRBV13, the J call TRBJ1-4; absent DNA, TCRdb's TRBD1 call cannot be checked. CDR3 length: 15 residues. CDR1 and CDR2 (germline): PRHDT, FYEKMQ (reference sequence).

The chain has TRBV12-3 or TRBV12-4 and TRBJ1-2. CDR3 length: 14 residues. The CDR3 sequence: CASSPEGFVGGYTF.

V is TRBV7-9 and J is TRBJ1-1; TCRdb's D call, TRBD1, is unchecked because there is no DNA. The germline V gene has CDR1 SEHNR and CDR2 FQNEAQ (reference sequence). The CDR3 length is 14 residues. CDR3 sequence reads: CASSLARQGSEAFF.

The rearrangement joins TRBV18 to TRBJ1-2; TCRdb proposes TRBD1, but this gene call is untestable without DNA. The germline gives CDR1 KGHSH, CDR2 LQKENI. The CDR3 runs to 18 residues. The CDR3 is CASSPLEYGQGAFYGYTF.

This chain joins TRBV11-2 and TRBJ2-1; TCRdb's assignment of TRBD2 cannot be checked, as there is no DNA. CDR1 and CDR2 (germline): SGHAT, FQNNGV. This CDR3 is 16 amino acids long. The CDR3 reads CASSFELAGGHNEQFF.

The chain couples TRBV4-3 to TRBJ1-6. This CDR3 contains 13 residues. The V gene's germline CDR1 is LGHNA and CDR2 YSLEER. This CDR3 is CASSQVWSSPLHF.

The rearrangement joins TRBV28 to TRBJ2-4; TCRdb proposes TRBD1, but this gene call is untestable without DNA. The CDR3 runs 14 residues. Germline V gene sequence: CDR1 MDHEN, CDR2 SYDVKM. CDR3 residues: CASMGGIAKNIQYF. The full variable domain, in which reference TRBV28 and TRBJ2-4 provide the parts outside the CDR3, is DVKVTQSSRYLVKRTGEKVFLECVQDMDHENMFWYRQDPGLGLRLIYFSYDVKMKEKGDIPEGYSVSREKKERFSLILESASTNQTSMYLCASMGGIAKNIQYFGAGTRLSVL.

The V and J genes are TRBV11-3 and TRBJ2-7; absent DNA, TCRdb's TRBD1 call cannot be checked. Germline-derived CDR1 and CDR2 are SGHNT and YENEEA. The CDR3 has 13 residues. CDR3: CASSYRVLHEQYF.

The V and J genes are TRBV4-3 and TRBJ1-2; lacking DNA, the TRBD1 call made by TCRdb goes unchecked. CDR1 is LGHNA and CDR2 is YSLEER in the germline V gene. This CDR3 spans 15 amino acids. The CDR3 loop is CASSQLQGADYGYTF.

The rearrangement links TRBV11-2 to TRBJ1-1. Germline CDR1 SGHAT, CDR2 FQNNGV. The CDR3 runs to 13 residues. CDR3 protein: CASSLGLGTEAFF.